The rows below give T cell receptor beta chains drawn from one sample of a study of brain T cells in children with intractable seizures. Sequenced by immunoSEQ multiplex PCR; TCRdb stores in-frame clones only, minus some. This sample has just under 65,000 clones, with around 95% found just once. The sample was peripheral blood, taken at surgery. The receptors derive from a boy less than two years old with focal cortical dysplasia and intractable seizures. Both conserved end residues are part of each CDR3. A D gene is named only where the DNA matches it firmly. The size entry is marked missing in some rows and otherwise reads once, few, many or a size class.

v_call,clone_size,j_call,d_call,cdr3_nt,cdr3_aa
TRBV28,.,TRBJ2-3,TRBD2,TGTGCCAGCAGGCCGGGACTAGCGATGGATACGCAGTATTTT,CASRPGLAMDTQYF
TRBV9,.,TRBJ2-1,TRBD1,TGTGCCAGCAGCGCGCTACAGGGGCAACCTTACAATGAGCAGTTCTTC,CASSALQGQPYNEQFF
TRBV14,.,TRBJ2-1,TRBD1,TGTGCCAGCAGCCACGTGGACAGGCGATACAATGAGCAGTTCTTC,CASSHVDRRYNEQFF
TRBV7-9,.,TRBJ2-5,TRBD2,TGTGCCAGCAAAGGAGGACTAGCGGGGGACCGTCAAGAGACCCAGTACTTC,CASKGGLAGDRQETQYF
TRBV3-1/TRBV3-2,.,TRBJ2-3,TRBD2,TGTGCCAGCAGCCTGGGACTAAGCACAGATACGCAGTATTTT,CASSLGLSTDTQYF
TRBV5-6,.,TRBJ2-3,.,TGTGCCAGCAGCTGGGGGGGCGGGGACTCCGCTTACACAGATACGCAGTATTTT,CASSWGGGDSAYTDTQYF
TRBV19,.,TRBJ2-3,TRBD2,TGTGCCAGTAGTCCCCCGGGACTAGCCACGGGGGATACGCAGTATTTT,CASSPPGLATGDTQYF
TRBV6-5,.,TRBJ1-6,.,TGTGCCAGCAGGGGAGGGGGAGGGTCACCCCTCCACTTT,CASRGGGGSPLHF
TRBV20-1,.,TRBJ1-6,.,TGCAGTGCTAGTCGGGACGGATCTAATTCACCCCTCCACTTT,CSASRDGSNSPLHF
TRBV5-4,once,TRBJ2-1,.,TGTGCCAGCAGCTTGCCAAAATCGGGAGTAAGGAGTGAGCAGTTCTTC,CASSLPKSGVRSEQFF
TRBV5-1,.,TRBJ2-5,.,TGCGCCAGCAGCTTGGCCAAAGAAGAGACCCAGTACTTC,CASSLAKEETQYF
TRBV21-1,.,TRBJ1-1,.,TGTGCCAGCAGCGCCCGGACAGAGGCAAGCGAAGCTTTCTTT,CASSARTEASEAFF
TRBV13,.,TRBJ1-2,TRBD1,TGTGCCAGCAGCGCCCTAGGTGGGACAGAGTCTAACTATGGCTACACCTTC,CASSALGGTESNYGYTF
TRBV7-6,.,TRBJ1-3,.,TGTGCCAGCAGCTTAGGCTCGACCTCTGGAAACACCATATATTTT,CASSLGSTSGNTIYF
TRBV9,.,TRBJ2-3,.,TGTGCCAGCAGCGTAAGCCTGGGCACAGATACGCAGTATTTT,CASSVSLGTDTQYF
TRBV9,.,TRBJ1-6,.,TGTGCCAGCAGCCCGACAGGTGAGGATTCACCCCTCCACTTT,CASSPTGEDSPLHF
TRBV10-3,once,TRBJ2-7,TRBD1,TGTGCCATCAGTGGACAGGGCACCTACGAGCAGTACTTC,CAISGQGTYEQYF
TRBV6-5,once,TRBJ2-2,TRBD2,TGTGCCGGCGTGGGACTAGCGGGCACCGGGGAGCTGTTTTTT,CAGVGLAGTGELFF
TRBV6-4,.,TRBJ2-7,.,TGTGCCAGCAGCCAAGTGCTGAACAGGGATCTGTACTTC,CASSQVLNRDLYF
TRBV28,.,TRBJ2-1,.,TGTGCCAGCAGATCGGGGAGCGATGAGCAGTTCTTC,CASRSGSDEQFF
TRBV27,.,TRBJ2-7,TRBD2,TGTGCCAGCAGTTTTAGGACTAGCGACGAGCAGTACTTC,CASSFRTSDEQYF
TRBV7-6,.,TRBJ2-1,TRBD1,TGTGCCAGCAGCTTGGGACAGGGGCTCGGCAATGAGCAGTTCTTC,CASSLGQGLGNEQFF
TRBV19,.,TRBJ1-2,.,TGTGCCAGTAGTACATCAGGGGACTATGGCTACACCTTC,CASSTSGDYGYTF
TRBV4-2,.,TRBJ2-3,TRBD2,TGTGCCAGCAGCCATGCCGGGACTAGCGGGAGCGCAGATACGCAGTATTTT,CASSHAGTSGSADTQYF
TRBV21-1,.,TRBJ2-5,.,TGTGCCAGCAGCGCCCCGAGGGGAGATCCCTCCCAAGAGACCCAGTACTTC,CASSAPRGDPSQETQYF
TRBV19,.,TRBJ2-5,.,TGTGCCAGTAGTATAAAGGCAGGCCCCAATCAAGAGACCCAGTACTTC,CASSIKAGPNQETQYF
TRBV24-1,.,TRBJ2-2,TRBD1,TGTGCCACCAGTGATTCTGGACAGGGGGCGAACACCGGGGAGCTGTTTTTT,CATSDSGQGANTGELFF
TRBV28,.,TRBJ1-1,.,TGTGCCAGCACTTTTATGGCCGGGGGTTCTGAAGCTTTCTTT,CASTFMAGGSEAFF
TRBV10-3,.,TRBJ1-1,.,TGTGCCATCAGTGCGAGGAGTCAGGGACCTGAAGCTTTCTTT,CAISARSQGPEAFF
TRBV4-1,.,TRBJ2-3,TRBD2,TGCGCCAGCAGCCAAGAGGAGCGGGGGGCAATCACAGATACGCAGTATTTT,CASSQEERGAITDTQYF
TRBV5-1,.,TRBJ2-7,TRBD1,TGCGCCAGCAGCTTAGGACAGGGCCTTTCCTACGAGCAGTACTTC,CASSLGQGLSYEQYF
TRBV7-8,.,TRBJ1-5,.,TGTGCCAGCAGCGCTAGTCGCAGGGTGAACAATCAGCCCCAGCATTTT,CASSASRRVNNQPQHF
TRBV19,.,TRBJ2-7,.,TGTGCCAGTAGTAACCGGGACACGGTCTACGAGCAGTACTTC,CASSNRDTVYEQYF
TRBV12-3/TRBV12-4,once,TRBJ2-7,.,TGTGCCAGCAGTCGGGCCCGGGTATACGAGCAGTACTTC,CASSRARVYEQYF
TRBV7-2,.,TRBJ1-1,TRBD1,TGTGCCAGCAGCCGGGACAGACACACTGAAGCTTTCTTT,CASSRDRHTEAFF